A single sample gave rise to the 5 T cell receptor beta chains below, sequenced in a study of control samples from healthy donors and cancer patients. TCRdb keeps only in-frame clones here, not all; method: immunoSEQ multiplex PCR. The data hold 150,000 or so clones, with roughly 90% observed a single time. Material for sequencing was blood. These receptors all stem from a woman aged 45-65 years in good health.

V is TRBV28 and J is TRBJ2-7; a possible D gene is TRBD2 (6 bases). V was shortened by 6 bases and J by 8 bases, with 20 bases between the two germline ends. This CDR3 has 14 amino acids. The germline V gene encodes CDR1 MDHEN and CDR2 SYDVKM. The CDR3 loop reads CASRPGRLGRKQYF. CDR3 nucleotide sequence: TGTGCCAGCAGGCCAGGTCGACTAGGGCGGAAGCAGTACTTC. Full variable domain (missing parts from reference TRBV28 and TRBJ2-7): DVKVTQSSRYLVKRTGEKVFLECVQDMDHENMFWYRQDPGLGLRLIYFSYDVKMKEKGDIPEGYSVSREKKERFSLILESASTNQTSMYLCASRPGRLGRKQYFGPGTRLTVT.

The CDR3 DNA reads as TGTGCCAGCAGCGCAGGGTTGAACACTGAAGCTTTCTTT. Protein product: CASSAGLNTEAFF. The chain joins TRBV11-2 to TRBJ1-1, with TRBD1 as a possible D gene (5 bases). V was cut by 5 bases and J by 0 bases, with 7 bases left in between. Per the germline V gene, CDR1 is SGHAT and CDR2 is FQNNGV. The CDR3 contains 13 residues. The full variable domain, completed using reference TRBV11-2 and TRBJ1-1, is EAGVAQSPRYKIIEKRQSVAFWCNPISGHATLYWYQQILGQGPKLLIQFQNNGVVDDSQLPKDRFSAERLKGVDSTLKIQPAKLEDSAVYLCASSAGLNTEAFFGQGTRLTVV.

This sequence joins TRBV6-6 and TRBJ2-1; tentative D call: TRBD2 (5 bases). The germline V gene has CDR1 MNHNY and CDR2 SVGAGI (reference sequence). The CDR3 has 14 residues. V lost 5 bases and J 3 bases, leaving 11 bases between the germline ends. CDR3 sequence: CASSPGLIYNEQFF. CDR3 nucleotide sequence: TGTGCCAGCAGTCCCGGACTTATCTACAATGAGCAGTTCTTC.

The chain has TRBV11-2 and TRBJ1-1; 11 positions agree with TRBD1. From germline, CDR1 is SGHAT and CDR2 FQNNGV. The J segment lost 6 bases and the V segment lost 4 bases, leaving 4 bases of the junction unmatched. The CDR3 is made up of 14 amino acids. The CDR3 DNA follows: TGTGCCAGCAGCTGGCGGACAGGGGGCGCTGAAGCTTTCTTT. Translating gives CASSWRTGGAEAFF.

The chain has TRBV7-2 and TRBJ1-2; perhaps TRBD1 as D (5 bases). The length of the CDR3 is 14 residues. The V gene's germline CDR1 is SGHTA and CDR2 FQGNSA. Deletions cut 2 bases from V and 0 bases from J, with 7 bases between. DNA of the CDR3: TGTGCCAGCAGCTTACAGGGTCCTAACTATGGCTACACCTTC. This codes for CASSLQGPNYGYTF.